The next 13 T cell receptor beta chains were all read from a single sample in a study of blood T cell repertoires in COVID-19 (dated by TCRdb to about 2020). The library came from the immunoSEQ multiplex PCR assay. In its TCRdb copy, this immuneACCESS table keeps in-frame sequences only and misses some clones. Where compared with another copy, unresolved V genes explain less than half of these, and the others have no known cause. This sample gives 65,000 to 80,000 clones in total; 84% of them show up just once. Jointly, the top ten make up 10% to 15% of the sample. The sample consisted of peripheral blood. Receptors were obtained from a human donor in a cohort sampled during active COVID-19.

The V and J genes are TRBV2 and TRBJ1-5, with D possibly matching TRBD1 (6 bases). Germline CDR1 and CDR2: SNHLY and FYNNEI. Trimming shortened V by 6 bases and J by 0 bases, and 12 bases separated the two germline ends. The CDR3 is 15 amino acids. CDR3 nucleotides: TGTGCCAGCAGCAGACAGGCCGATAGCAATCAGCCCCAGCATTTT. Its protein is CASSRQADSNQPQHF.

CDR3 sequence (DNA): TGTGCCAGCAGATTCAATAGCAATCAGCCCCAGCATTTT. Amino acids: CASRFNSNQPQHF. The V and J genes are TRBV2 and TRBJ1-5; D unclear. V lost 6 bases and J lost 0, with 6 bases in between. Germline CDR1 SNHLY, CDR2 FYNNEI. This CDR3 spans 13 amino acids.

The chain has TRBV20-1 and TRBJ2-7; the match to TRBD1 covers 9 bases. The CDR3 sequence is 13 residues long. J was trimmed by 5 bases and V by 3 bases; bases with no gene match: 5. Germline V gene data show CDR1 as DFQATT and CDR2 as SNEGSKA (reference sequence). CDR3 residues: CSASSGQGHEQYF. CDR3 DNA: TGCAGTGCTAGTTCGGGACAGGGCCACGAGCAGTACTTC.

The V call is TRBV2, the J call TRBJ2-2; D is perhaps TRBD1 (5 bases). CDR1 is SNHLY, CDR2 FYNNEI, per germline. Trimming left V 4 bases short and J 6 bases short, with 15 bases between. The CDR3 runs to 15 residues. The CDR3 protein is CASSGRVGQAGELFF. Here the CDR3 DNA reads TGTGCCAGCAGTGGCCGAGTGGGGCAGGCCGGGGAGCTGTTTTTT. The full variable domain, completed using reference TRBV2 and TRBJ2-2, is EPEVTQTPSHQVTQMGQEVILRCVPISNHLYFYWYRQILGQKVEFLVSFYNNEISEKSEIFDDQFSVERPDGSNFTLKIRSTKLEDSAMYFCASSGRVGQAGELFFGEGSRLTVL.

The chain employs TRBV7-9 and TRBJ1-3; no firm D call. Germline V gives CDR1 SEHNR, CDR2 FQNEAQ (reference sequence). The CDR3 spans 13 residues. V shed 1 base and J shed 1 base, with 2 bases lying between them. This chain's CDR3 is CASSLVSGNTIYF. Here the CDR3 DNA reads TGTGCCAGCAGCTTAGTATCTGGAAACACCATATATTTT.

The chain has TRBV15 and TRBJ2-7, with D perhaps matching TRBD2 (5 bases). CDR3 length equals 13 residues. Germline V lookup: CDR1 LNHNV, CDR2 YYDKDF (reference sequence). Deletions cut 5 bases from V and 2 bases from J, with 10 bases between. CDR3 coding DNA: TGTGCCACCAGCGGCTCCGGGACCTACGAGCAGTACTTC. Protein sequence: CATSGSGTYEQYF.

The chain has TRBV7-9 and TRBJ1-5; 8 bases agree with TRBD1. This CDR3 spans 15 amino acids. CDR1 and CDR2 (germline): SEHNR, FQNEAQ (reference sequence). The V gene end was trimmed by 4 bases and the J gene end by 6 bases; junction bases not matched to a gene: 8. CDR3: CASSSIGQGSQPQHF. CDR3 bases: TGTGCCAGCAGCTCCATAGGACAGGGCAGTCAGCCCCAGCATTTT.

The CDR3 DNA sequence: TGTGCCAGCAGCTCCTGGGGCTGGAAAGCTTTCTTT. It yields the protein CASSSWGWKAFF. V and J are TRBV7-9 and TRBJ1-1; D might be TRBD1 (5 bases). The V end was cut by 4 bases, the J end by 9 bases, with 12 bases between. This CDR3 spans 12 amino acids. The germline V gene encodes CDR1 SEHNR and CDR2 FQNEAQ (reference sequence).

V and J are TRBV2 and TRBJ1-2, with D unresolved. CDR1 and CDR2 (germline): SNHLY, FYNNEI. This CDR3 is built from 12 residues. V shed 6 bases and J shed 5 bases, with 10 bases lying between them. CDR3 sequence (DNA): TGTGCCAGCAGGATCTTGAGTTATGGCTACACCTTC. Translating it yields CASRILSYGYTF.

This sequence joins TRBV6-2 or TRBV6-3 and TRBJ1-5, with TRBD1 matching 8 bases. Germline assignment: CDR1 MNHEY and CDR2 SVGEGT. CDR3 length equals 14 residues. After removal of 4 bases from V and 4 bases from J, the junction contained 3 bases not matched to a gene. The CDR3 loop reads CASSSTGDNQPQHF. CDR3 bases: TGTGCCAGCAGTTCGACAGGGGATAATCAGCCCCAGCATTTT.

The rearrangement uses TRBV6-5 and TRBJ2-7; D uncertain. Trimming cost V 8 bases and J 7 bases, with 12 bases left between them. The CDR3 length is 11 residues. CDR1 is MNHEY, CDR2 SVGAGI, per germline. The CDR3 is CASGSLREQYF. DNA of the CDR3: TGTGCCAGCGGCAGTCTCCGTGAGCAGTACTTC.

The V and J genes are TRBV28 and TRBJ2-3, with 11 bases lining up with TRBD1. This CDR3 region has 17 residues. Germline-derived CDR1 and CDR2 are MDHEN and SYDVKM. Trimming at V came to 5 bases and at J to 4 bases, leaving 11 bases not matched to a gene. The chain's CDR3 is CASSTRTGGAYSDTQYF. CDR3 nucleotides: TGTGCCAGCAGTACCCGGACAGGGGGCGCATATTCAGATACGCAGTATTTT.

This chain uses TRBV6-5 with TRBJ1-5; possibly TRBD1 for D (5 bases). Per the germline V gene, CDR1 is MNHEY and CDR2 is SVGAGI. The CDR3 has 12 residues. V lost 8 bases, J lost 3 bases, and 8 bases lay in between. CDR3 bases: TGTGCCAGCGCAGGGAACAATCAGCCCCAGCATTTT. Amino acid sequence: CASAGNNQPQHF.